The TCR beta chain described here comes from a study of shared clonotypes between healthy human individuals. Study background: The study used three CD4 naive, three CD4 memory, two CD8 naive and one CD8 memory plate per donor.

Data came from immunoSEQ multiplex PCR; TCRdb stores just in-frame clones and leaves some out. The sample lists over 2 million clones; 85% to 95% were seen once. Between the trimmed V and J ends, which lost 2 bases and 4 bases, there was a span of 14 bases. Germline V gene sequence: CDR1 MNHNY, CDR2 SVGAGI (reference sequence). This CDR3 has 15 amino acids. The specimen sequenced was naive CD4+ T cells from PBMCs. Subset defined: CD45RA+ positively selected. The source is a man aged 18 to 35 in good health. Some clones in this sample may be carry-over from other donors' samples. The V and J genes are TRBV6-6 and TRBJ2-5; D may be TRBD1 (6 bases). The CDR3 DNA sequence: TGTGCCAGCAGTTACGCGTACAGGGAGCCAGAGACCCAGTACTTC. As protein: CASSYAYREPETQYF.